These 7 T cell receptor beta chains were all obtained from the same sample, sequenced in a study of blood T cell repertoires in COVID-19. TCRdb's copy holds only in-frame clones and misses some; the assay was immunoSEQ multiplex PCR. The sample holds some 120,000 clones, over 70% seen once. Material for sequencing was peripheral blood. These receptors all stem from a woman aged 65 to 85 with acute or convalescent COVID-19.

The chain carries TRBV5-1 and TRBJ2-1; a possible D gene is TRBD1 (5 bases). Per germline, CDR1 SGHRS and CDR2 YFSETQ. V lost 4 bases and J lost 8, with 19 bases in between. This CDR3 has 15 residues. The CDR3 sequence: CASSLLGWGNDEQFF. The CDR3 bases are TGCGCCAGCAGCCTTCTAGGTTGGGGCAACGATGAGCAGTTCTTC. Complete variable domain (other parts from reference TRBV5-1 and TRBJ2-1): KAGVTQTPRYLIKTRGQQVTLSCSPISGHRSVSWYQQTPGQGLQFLFEYFSETQRNKGNFPGRFSGRQFSNSRSEMNVSTLELGDSALYLCASSLLGWGNDEQFFGPGTRLTVL.

The CDR3 protein is CASSQESPREQYF. The CDR3 nucleotides are TGTGCCAGCAGCCAAGAGTCTCCCAGGGAGCAGTACTTC. The gene calls are TRBV3-1 (or the pseudogene TRBV3-2) and TRBJ2-7, with D unclear. The germline CDR1 and CDR2 sequences are LGHDT and YNNKEL (reference sequence). The CDR3 runs 13 residues. V lost 0 bases, J lost 7 bases, and 10 bases lay in between.

V and J are TRBV5-8 and TRBJ1-5, with a tentative D call TRBD1 (5 bases). This CDR3 has 16 residues. Germline V CDR1 and CDR2: SGHTS, YDEGEE. V lost 4 bases and J 0 bases, leaving 14 bases between the germline ends. The chain's CDR3 is CASSPDRAYSNQPQHF. The CDR3 DNA follows: TGTGCCAGCAGCCCCGACAGAGCTTATAGCAATCAGCCCCAGCATTTT.

The chain employs TRBV12-5 and TRBJ1-5; 9 nucleotides line up with TRBD1. Losses at the gene ends were 4 bases for V and 3 bases for J; bases not matched to a gene: 4. Germline V gene sequence: CDR1 LGHNT, CDR2 FRNRAP. The CDR3 has 15 residues. The CDR3, as DNA: TGTGCTAGTGGTTCGGACAGGGGAAACAATCAGCCCCAGCATTTT. Protein: CASGSDRGNNQPQHF.

The V and J genes are TRBV6-5 and TRBJ1-1, with a tentative D call TRBD1 (5 bases). V lost 11 bases to trimming and J lost 2 bases, with 18 bases between them. CDR1 and CDR2 from the germline V gene are MNHEY and SVGAGI. The CDR3 consists of 14 residues. CDR3 residues: CAVSTGGANTEAFF. The CDR3 bases are TGTGCCGTATCTACCGGGGGAGCCAACACTGAAGCTTTCTTT.

This chain connects TRBV14 to TRBJ1-1, with D possibly being TRBD1 (5 bases). Germline lookup yields CDR1 SGHDN and CDR2 FVKESK. With 4 bases removed from V and 5 bases from J, the gap between germline ends came to 11 bases. The CDR3 sequence is 13 residues long. The CDR3 loop reads CASSPPPGTEAFF. The CDR3 DNA is TGTGCCAGCAGCCCCCCCCCAGGGACTGAAGCTTTCTTT.

This chain connects TRBV19 to TRBJ1-5; no firm D call. Trimming removed 7 bases at V and 6 bases at J, with 13 bases between. The CDR3 runs 13 residues. Per the germline V gene, CDR1 is LNHDA and CDR2 is SQIVND (reference sequence). Written as DNA, the CDR3 is TGTGCCAGTACCCCCGGGCGGGGTCAGCCCCAGCATTTT. This encodes CASTPGRGQPQHF.